These 8 T cell receptor beta chains originate from one sample sequenced in a study of T cells in Graves' hyperthyroidism and ophthalmopathy. Amplification of TCR beta CDR3 regions was performed using RNA transcripts as template. The HTBI primer set served for first-round RT-PCR of the TCR CDR3. In TCRdb, the multiplex PCR reads were re-called with MiXCR into one record per CDR3 protein. The table includes around 340,000 distinct CDR3 sequences, about 18% detected once. Sequencing was done on a sample of blood. These receptors all stem from a woman under 40 with Graves' hyperthyroidism that later progressed to Graves' ophthalmopathy.

The chain links TRBV15 to TRBJ2-7; D unresolved. Per germline, CDR1 LNHNV and CDR2 YYDKDF (reference sequence). CDR3 size: 11 residues. V dropped 1 base and J dropped 4 bases, with 2 bases sitting between them. CDR3: CATSRGYEQYF. The CDR3 DNA is TGTGCCACCAGCAGAGGGTACGAGCAGTACTTC.

In this sample, this clonotype turned up a few times. CDR3 protein: CSVFSPGQGAYEQYF. The CDR3 DNA reads TGCAGCGTATTCAGTCCGGGACAGGGAGCCTACGAGCAGTACTTC. The chain links TRBV29-1 to TRBJ2-7, with 9 positions matching TRBD1. The CDR3 length is 15 residues. Germline assignment: CDR1 SQVTM and CDR2 ANQGSEA. J gave up 2 bases and V 6 bases, and 11 bases lay outside the gene matches.

The chain employs TRBV7-9 and TRBJ2-1; TRBD1 agrees at 12 bases. The CDR3 spans 19 residues. V was pared by 5 bases and J by 0 bases, with 11 bases of the junction left unmatched. The germline CDR1 and CDR2 sequences are SEHNR and FQNEAQ (reference sequence). As DNA, the CDR3 is TGTGCCAGCAGCCAGCGGGACAGGGGGCTTACAAGCTCCTACAATGAGCAGTTCTTC. This encodes CASSQRDRGLTSSYNEQFF.

The chain recombines TRBV15 with TRBJ2-7; D is perhaps TRBD2 (5 bases). Trimming took 6 bases from V and 0 from J, leaving 21 bases between them. The CDR3 runs 17 residues. CDR1 and CDR2 from the germline V gene are LNHNV and YYDKDF (reference sequence). As DNA, the CDR3 is TGTGCCACCAGTGCCCCCCACGGGCGGGCGATCTCCTACGAGCAGTACTTC. Protein sequence: CATSAPHGRAISYEQYF.

This clonotype was detected many times. The chain recombines TRBV10-3 with TRBJ2-7; D not certain. The germline V gene has CDR1 ENHRY and CDR2 SYGVKD. Trimming removed 0 bases from V and 4 bases from J, with 13 bases in between. The CDR3 is 15 residues long. CDR3 residues: CAISESTRLSYEQYF. The CDR3 nucleotides read TGTGCCATCAGTGAGTCGACTCGGCTTTCGTACGAGCAGTACTTC.

This clonotype occurred many times. The chain combines TRBV6-1 with TRBJ2-7; D may correspond to TRBD1 or TRBD2 (5 bases each). This CDR3 region has 13 residues. The V gene's germline CDR1 is MNHNS and CDR2 SASEGT. V shed 6 bases and J shed 2 bases, with 11 bases lying between them. The CDR3 is CASSKGPAYEQYF. The DNA of the CDR3 is TGTGCCAGCAGCAAGGGACCGGCCTACGAGCAGTACTTC.

The CDR3 is CASSYSAGTGERGETQYF. The CDR3 bases are TGTGCCAGCAGTTACTCAGCAGGGACGGGGGAAAGGGGAGAGACCCAGTACTTC. The chain carries TRBV6-2 or TRBV6-3 and TRBJ2-5; perhaps TRBD2 as D (6 bases). V was trimmed by 0 bases and J by 4 bases, leaving 21 bases between them. The germline CDR1 and CDR2 sequences are MNHEY and SVGEGT. This CDR3 is 18 amino acids long.

This clonotype was detected ten times or more. The rearrangement joins TRBV28 to TRBJ2-1, with TRBD1 matching 9 bases. Trimming cost V 6 bases and J 5 bases; bases outside gene matches: 8. The germline CDR1 and CDR2 sequences are MDHEN and SYDVKM. The CDR3 runs 15 residues. In DNA form, the CDR3 reads TGTGCCAGCAGGGACAGGGGACCGACCGACAATGAGCAGTTCTTC. This translates into CASRDRGPTDNEQFF.